The text below deals with one T cell receptor beta chain. Its antigen is still unknown. While the first cohort had 600 to 850 subjects, the donors belonged to the separate validation cohort of roughly 130 subjects. TCRdb's copy holds only in-frame clones and misses some; the assay was immunoSEQ multiplex PCR. This sample yields 250,000 to 300,000 clones, of which 90% are seen a single time; 0.37% belongs to the top ten. The data stem from a study of cytomegalovirus exposure and HLA in healthy donors. The CDR3 loop spans 15 amino acids. Germline V CDR1 and CDR2: SGHAT, FQNNGV. V gave up 0 bases and J gave up 6 bases, with 12 bases separating them. Study-wide points: Associated with cytomegalovirus, according to the listing, were around 160 TCR beta chains. Specific recognition of CMV antigens was confirmed in vitro for a few chains (all CMV-associated). Most sequenced TCRs were rare (though some public TCRs occurred in many donors).

Sequencing was carried out using PBMCs. The J gene is TRBJ2-1, the V gene TRBV11-2, with a tentative D call TRBD1 (5 bases). This clonotype originated in a woman aged 18-29 years in good health and CMV-seronegative. CDR3 bases: TGTGCCAGCAGCTTAGACAGGGTTGTCGGCAATGAGCAGTTCTTC. Translation: CASSLDRVVGNEQFF.